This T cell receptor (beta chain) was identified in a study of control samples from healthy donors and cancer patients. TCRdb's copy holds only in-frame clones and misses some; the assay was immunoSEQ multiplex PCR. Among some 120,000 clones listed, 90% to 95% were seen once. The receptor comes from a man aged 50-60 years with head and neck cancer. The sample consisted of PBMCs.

CDR3 loop: CASSITNTGELFF. The CDR3 DNA is TGTGCCAGCAGCATAACGAACACCGGGGAGCTGTTTTTT. The V gene is TRBV5-4, the J gene TRBJ2-2, with unresolved D. V was cut by 4 bases and J by 0 bases, with 4 bases left in between. In germline, CDR1 is SGHNT, CDR2 YYREEE (reference sequence). This CDR3 region has 13 residues. Variable domain in full (rest from reference TRBV5-4 and TRBJ2-2): ETGVTQSPTHLIKTRGQQVTLRCSSQSGHNTVSWYQQALGQGPQFIFQYYREEENGRGNFPPRFSGLQFPNYSSELNVNALELDDSALYLCASSITNTGELFFGEGSRLTVL.